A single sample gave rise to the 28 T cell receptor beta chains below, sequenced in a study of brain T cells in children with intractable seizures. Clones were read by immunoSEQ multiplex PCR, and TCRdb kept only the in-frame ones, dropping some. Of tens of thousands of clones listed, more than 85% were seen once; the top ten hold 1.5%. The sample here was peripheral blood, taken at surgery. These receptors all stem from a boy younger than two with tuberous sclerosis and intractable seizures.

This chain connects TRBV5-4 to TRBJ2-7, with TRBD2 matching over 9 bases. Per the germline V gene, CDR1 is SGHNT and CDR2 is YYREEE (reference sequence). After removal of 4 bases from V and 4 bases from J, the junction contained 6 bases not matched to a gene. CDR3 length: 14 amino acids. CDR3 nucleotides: TGTGCCAGCAGCCCGCGGACTAGCGATTACGAGCAGTACTTC. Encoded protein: CASSPRTSDYEQYF.

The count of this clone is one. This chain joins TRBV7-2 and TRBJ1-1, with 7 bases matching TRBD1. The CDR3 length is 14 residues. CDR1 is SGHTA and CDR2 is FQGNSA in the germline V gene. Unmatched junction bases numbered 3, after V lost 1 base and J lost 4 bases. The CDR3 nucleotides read TGTGCCAGCAGCTTAGAGGGGACAGTCACTGAAGCTTTCTTT. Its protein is CASSLEGTVTEAFF.

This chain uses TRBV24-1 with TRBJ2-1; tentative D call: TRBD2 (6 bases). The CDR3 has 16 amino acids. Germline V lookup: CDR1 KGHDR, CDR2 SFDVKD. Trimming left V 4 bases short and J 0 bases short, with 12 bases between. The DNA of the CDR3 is TGTGCCACCAGTGACGATGCTAGCGACTCCTACAATGAGCAGTTCTTC. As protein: CATSDDASDSYNEQFF.

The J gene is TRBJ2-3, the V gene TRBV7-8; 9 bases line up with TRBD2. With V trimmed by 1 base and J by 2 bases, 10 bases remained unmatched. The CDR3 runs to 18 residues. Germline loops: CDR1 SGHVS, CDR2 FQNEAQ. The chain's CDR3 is CASSLVLASGTFTDTQYF. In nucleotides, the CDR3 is TGTGCCAGCAGCTTAGTTTTGGCTAGCGGGACCTTCACAGATACGCAGTATTTT. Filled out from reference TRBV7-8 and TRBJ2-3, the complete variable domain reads GAGVSQSPRYKVAKRGQDVALRCDPISGHVSLFWYQQALGQGPEFLTYFQNEAQLDKSGLPSDRFFAERPEGSVSTLKIQRTQQEDSAVYLCASSLVLASGTFTDTQYFGPGTRLTVL.

The CDR3, as DNA: TGTGCCAGTAGACCCCCAGAGATTGTTGGCTCTGAAGCTTTCTTT. Encoded protein: CASRPPEIVGSEAFF. J is TRBJ1-1 and V is TRBV19; D not certain. The germline V gene has CDR1 LNHDA and CDR2 SQIVND (reference sequence). CDR3 size: 15 residues. V lost 6 bases to trimming and J lost 6 bases, with 20 bases between them.

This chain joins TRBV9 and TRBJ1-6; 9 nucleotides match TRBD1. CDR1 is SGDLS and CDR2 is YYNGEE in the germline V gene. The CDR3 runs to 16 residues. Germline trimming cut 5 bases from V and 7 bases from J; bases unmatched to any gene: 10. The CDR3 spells CASSEGQGGFNSPLHF. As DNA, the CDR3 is TGTGCCAGCAGTGAGGGACAGGGAGGGTTCAATTCACCCCTCCACTTT.

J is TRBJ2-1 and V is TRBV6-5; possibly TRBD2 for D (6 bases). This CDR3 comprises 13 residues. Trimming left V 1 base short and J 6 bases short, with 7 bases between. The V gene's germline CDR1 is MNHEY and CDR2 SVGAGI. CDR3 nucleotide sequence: TGTGCCAGCAGTTACTGGCGGGGCAATGAGCAGTTCTTC. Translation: CASSYWRGNEQFF.

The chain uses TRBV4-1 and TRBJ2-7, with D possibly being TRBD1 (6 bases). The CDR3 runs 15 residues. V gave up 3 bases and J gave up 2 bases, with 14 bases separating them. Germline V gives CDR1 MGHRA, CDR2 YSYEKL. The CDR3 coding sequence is TGCGCCAGCAGCCAGCCCGGGACAAAAACCTACGAGCAGTACTTC. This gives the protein CASSQPGTKTYEQYF.

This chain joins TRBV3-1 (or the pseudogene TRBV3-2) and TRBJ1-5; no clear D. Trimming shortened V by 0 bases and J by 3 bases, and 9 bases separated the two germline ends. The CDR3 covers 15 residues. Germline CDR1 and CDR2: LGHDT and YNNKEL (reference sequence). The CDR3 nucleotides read TGTGCCAGCAGCCAAGATCTCAAGGTCAATCAGCCCCAGCATTTT. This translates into CASSQDLKVNQPQHF.

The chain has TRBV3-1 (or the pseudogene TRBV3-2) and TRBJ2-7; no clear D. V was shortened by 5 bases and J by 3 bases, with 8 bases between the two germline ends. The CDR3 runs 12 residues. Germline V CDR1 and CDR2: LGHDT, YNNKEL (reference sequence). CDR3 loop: CASSKVGYEQYF. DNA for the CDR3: TGTGCCAGCAGCAAGGTCGGCTACGAGCAGTACTTC.

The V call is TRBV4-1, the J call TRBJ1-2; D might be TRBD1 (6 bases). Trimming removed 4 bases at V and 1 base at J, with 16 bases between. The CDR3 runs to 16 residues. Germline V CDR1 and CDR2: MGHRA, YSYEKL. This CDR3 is CASSRLQGPFNYGYTF. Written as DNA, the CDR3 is TGCGCCAGCAGCCGCCTACAGGGCCCCTTTAACTATGGCTACACCTTC.

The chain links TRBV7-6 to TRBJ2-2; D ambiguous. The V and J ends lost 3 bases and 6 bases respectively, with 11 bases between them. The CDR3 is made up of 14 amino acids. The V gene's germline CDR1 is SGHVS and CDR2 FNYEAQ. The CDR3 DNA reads TGTGCCAGCAGCTTGTACTCGGGTCCCGGGGAGCTGTTTTTT. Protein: CASSLYSGPGELFF.

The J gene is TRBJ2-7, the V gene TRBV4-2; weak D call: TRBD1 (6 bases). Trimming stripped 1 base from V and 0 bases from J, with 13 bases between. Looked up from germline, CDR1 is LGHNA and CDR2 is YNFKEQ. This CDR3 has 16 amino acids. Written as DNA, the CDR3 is TGTGCCAGCAGCCAAGCCCTCGGGACAAACTCCTACGAGCAGTACTTC. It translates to CASSQALGTNSYEQYF.

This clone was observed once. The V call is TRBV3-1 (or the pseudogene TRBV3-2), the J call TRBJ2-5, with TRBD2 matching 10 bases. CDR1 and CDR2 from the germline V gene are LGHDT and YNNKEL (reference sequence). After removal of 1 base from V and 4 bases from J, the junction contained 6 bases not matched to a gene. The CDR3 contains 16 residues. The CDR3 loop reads CASSQVQAGGRETQYF. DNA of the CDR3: TGTGCCAGCAGCCAAGTTCAAGCGGGGGGGCGAGAGACCCAGTACTTC.

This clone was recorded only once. The DNA of the CDR3 is TGTGCCAGCACCCTGACCTACGGGGGACCCTACGAGCAGTACTTC. Its protein is CASTLTYGGPYEQYF. V gene TRBV6-5 combines with J gene TRBJ2-7; maybe TRBD2 (6 bases). Between the trimmed V and J ends, which lost 7 bases and 2 bases, there was a span of 18 bases. There are 15 residues in the CDR3. CDR1 MNHEY and CDR2 SVGAGI come from the germline V gene.

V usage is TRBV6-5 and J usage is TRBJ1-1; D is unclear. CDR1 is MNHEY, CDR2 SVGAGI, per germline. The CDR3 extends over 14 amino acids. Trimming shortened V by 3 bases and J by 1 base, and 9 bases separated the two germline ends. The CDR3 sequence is CASSYDTRNTEAFF. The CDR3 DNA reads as TGTGCCAGCAGTTATGACACTAGGAACACTGAAGCTTTCTTT.

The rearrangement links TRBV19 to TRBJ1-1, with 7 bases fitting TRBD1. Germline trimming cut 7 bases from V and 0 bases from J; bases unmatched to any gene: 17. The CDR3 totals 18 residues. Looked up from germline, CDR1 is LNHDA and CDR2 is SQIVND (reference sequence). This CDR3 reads CASTIASPGTALNTEAFF. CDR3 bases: TGTGCCAGTACAATCGCTTCCCCCGGGACAGCCCTGAACACTGAAGCTTTCTTT.

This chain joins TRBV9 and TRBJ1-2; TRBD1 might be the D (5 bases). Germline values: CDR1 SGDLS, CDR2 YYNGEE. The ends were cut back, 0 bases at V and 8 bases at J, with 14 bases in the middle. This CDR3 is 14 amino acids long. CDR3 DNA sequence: TGTGCCAGCAGCGTAGAATCTGGGGGTAGGGGCTACACCTTC. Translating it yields CASSVESGGRGYTF.

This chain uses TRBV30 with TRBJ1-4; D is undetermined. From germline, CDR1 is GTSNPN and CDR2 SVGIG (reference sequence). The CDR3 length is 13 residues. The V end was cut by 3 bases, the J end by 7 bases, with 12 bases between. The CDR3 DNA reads TGTGCCTGGAGCTCGGGATTGGGTGAAAAACTGTTTTTT. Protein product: CAWSSGLGEKLFF.

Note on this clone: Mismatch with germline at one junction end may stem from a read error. DNA for the CDR3: TGTGCCAGCAGCGTAGATGGACTAGCAATAGAGTTC. Its protein is CASSVDGLAIEF. V usage is TRBV9 and J usage is TRBJ2-4; 8 positions match TRBD2. Germline V gene lookup returns CDR1 SGDLS and CDR2 YYNGEE. CDR3 size: 12 residues.

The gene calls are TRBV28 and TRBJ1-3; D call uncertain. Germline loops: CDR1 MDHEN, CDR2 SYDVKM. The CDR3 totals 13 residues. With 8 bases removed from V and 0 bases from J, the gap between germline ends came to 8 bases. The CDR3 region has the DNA TGTGCCAGCCTGCGGACCTCTGGAAACACCATATATTTT. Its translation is CASLRTSGNTIYF.

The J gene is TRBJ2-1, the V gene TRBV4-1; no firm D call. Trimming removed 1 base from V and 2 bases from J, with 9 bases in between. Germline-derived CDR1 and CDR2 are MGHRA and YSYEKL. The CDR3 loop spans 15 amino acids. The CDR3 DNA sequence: TGCGCCAGCAGCCAAGTACAGCGCACCTACAATGAGCAGTTCTTC. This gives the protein CASSQVQRTYNEQFF.

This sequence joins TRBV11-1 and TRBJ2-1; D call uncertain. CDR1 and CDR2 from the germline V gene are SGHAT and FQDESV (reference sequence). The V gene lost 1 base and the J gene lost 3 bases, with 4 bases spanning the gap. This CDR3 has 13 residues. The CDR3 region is CASSLGHYNEQFF. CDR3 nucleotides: TGTGCCAGCAGCTTAGGACACTACAATGAGCAGTTCTTC. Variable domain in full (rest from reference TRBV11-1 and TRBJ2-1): EAEVAQSPRYKITEKSQAVAFWCDPISGHATLYWYRQILGQGPELLVQFQDESVVDDSQLPKDRFSAERLKGVDSTLKIQPAELGDSAMYLCASSLGHYNEQFFGPGTRLTVL.

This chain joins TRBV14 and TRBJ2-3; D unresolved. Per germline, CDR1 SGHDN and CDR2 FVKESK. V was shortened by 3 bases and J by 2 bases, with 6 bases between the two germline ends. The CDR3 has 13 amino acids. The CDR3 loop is CASSQYTTDTQYF. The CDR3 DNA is TGTGCCAGCAGCCAGTATACCACAGATACGCAGTATTTT.

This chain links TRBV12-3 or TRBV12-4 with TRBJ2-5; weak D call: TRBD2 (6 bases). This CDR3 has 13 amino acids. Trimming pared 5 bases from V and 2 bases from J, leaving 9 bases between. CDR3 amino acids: CASSPGDQETQYF. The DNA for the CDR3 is TGTGCCAGCAGTCCGGGGGATCAAGAGACCCAGTACTTC.

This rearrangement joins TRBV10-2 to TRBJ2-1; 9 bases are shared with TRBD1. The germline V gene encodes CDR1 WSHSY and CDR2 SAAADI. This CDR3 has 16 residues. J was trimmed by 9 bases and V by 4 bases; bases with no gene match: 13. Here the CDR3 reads CASSAHMGTGIGEQFF. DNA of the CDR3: TGCGCCAGCAGTGCTCATATGGGGACAGGGATCGGTGAGCAGTTCTTC.

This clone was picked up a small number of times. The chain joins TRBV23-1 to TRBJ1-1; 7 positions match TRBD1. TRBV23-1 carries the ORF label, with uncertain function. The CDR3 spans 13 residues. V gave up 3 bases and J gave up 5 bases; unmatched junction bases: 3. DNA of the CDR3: TGCGCCAGCAGTCAGACCAGGGGGACTGAAGCTTTCTTT. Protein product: CASSQTRGTEAFF.

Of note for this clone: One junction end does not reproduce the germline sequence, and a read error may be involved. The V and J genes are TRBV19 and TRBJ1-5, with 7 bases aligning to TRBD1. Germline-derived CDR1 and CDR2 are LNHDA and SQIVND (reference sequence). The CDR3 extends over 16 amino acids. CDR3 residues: CASSLEPGGQEQPQHF. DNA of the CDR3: TGTGCCAGTAGTCTAGAGCCAGGGGGTCAGGAGCAGCCCCAGCATTTT.